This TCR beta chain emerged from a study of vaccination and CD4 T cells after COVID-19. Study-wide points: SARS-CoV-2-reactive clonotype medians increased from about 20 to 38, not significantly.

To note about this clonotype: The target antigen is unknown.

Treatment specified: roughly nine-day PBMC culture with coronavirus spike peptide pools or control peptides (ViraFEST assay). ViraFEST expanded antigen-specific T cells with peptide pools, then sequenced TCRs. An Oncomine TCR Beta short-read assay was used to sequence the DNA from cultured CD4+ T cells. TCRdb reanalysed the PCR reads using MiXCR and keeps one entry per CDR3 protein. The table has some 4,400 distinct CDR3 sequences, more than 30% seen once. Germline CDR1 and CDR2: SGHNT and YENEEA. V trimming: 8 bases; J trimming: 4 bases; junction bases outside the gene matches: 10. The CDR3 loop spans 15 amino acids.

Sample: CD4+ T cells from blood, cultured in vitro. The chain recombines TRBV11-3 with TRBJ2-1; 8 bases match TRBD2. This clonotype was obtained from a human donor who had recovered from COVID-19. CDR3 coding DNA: TGTGCCAGCGAAGGGCGGGGGGCTTGGTACAATGAGCAGTTCTTC. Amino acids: CASEGRGAWYNEQFF.